This T cell receptor (beta chain) was observed in a study of T cell responses to AZD1222 COVID-19 vaccine. Libraries were prepared by immunoSEQ multiplex PCR; TCRdb keeps only in-frame clonotypes and omits some of them. The table records under 150,000 clones, about 87% of them present only once. Study observations and caveats: After two AZD1222 doses, spike-specific TCR breadth and depth rose versus day 0. After the peak T cell response, and only then, were repertoires sampled. The donors showed a predominance of white British ancestry and of females, with possible underestimation of clonal diversity. Spike-wide vaccine-associated CD4 TCRs dominated at 160-218 and 743-854.

This clone was counted once. What it binds is not known. The sequences come from peripheral blood, collected on day 0 of AZD1222 vaccination. This clonotype originated in an adult in good health.

CDR3 amino acids: CASRRQGTTNEKLFF. The CDR3 coding sequence is TGTGCCAGCAGAAGACAGGGAACAACTAATGAAAAACTGTTTTTT. The chain joins TRBV2 to TRBJ1-4; 7 nucleotides line up with TRBD1. The CDR3 extends over 15 amino acids. Germline assignment: CDR1 SNHLY and CDR2 FYNNEI. The V segment lost 6 bases and the J segment 0 bases; nucleotides outside the gene matches: 4.